Presented here are 16 T cell receptor beta chains from one specimen sequenced in a study of memory CD4+ T cells and cytomegalovirus serostatus (dated by TCRdb to about 2019). Receptors were amplified or captured by the immunoSEQ multiplex PCR assay. TCRdb took over this immuneACCESS table, retaining in-frame rearrangements with V and J assigned. Such tables are incomplete; in checked studies, under half of the missing clones stem from an unresolved V gene, and the remainder is unexplained. The sample profile shows about 92,000 clones; 80% of them were found once. The ten biggest clones cover 3.6% of the sample. Single viable CD3+CD4+CD8-CD45RO+ cells were sorted as memory CD4+ T cells on a FACSAria II. The sequenced material came from memory CD4+ T cells from blood. The receptors derive from an adult in good health and CMV-seropositive.

This clone has a single count. V gene TRBV14 combines with J gene TRBJ1-2; D is possibly TRBD1 (6 bases). V gave up 0 bases and J gave up 4 bases, with 6 bases separating them. The CDR3 is made up of 13 amino acids. Germline assignment: CDR1 SGHDN and CDR2 FVKESK. This CDR3 is CASSQETGYGYTF. CDR3 nucleotide sequence: TGTGCCAGCAGCCAAGAGACAGGCTATGGCTACACCTTC.

V and J are TRBV6-1 and TRBJ2-3; no definite D call. The CDR3 has 15 amino acids. Germline lookup yields CDR1 MNHNS and CDR2 SASEGT. V shed 5 bases and J shed 2 bases, with 14 bases lying between them. Here the CDR3 reads CASSLRGPNTDTQYF. DNA for the CDR3: TGTGCCAGCAGTCTCAGAGGACCCAACACAGATACGCAGTATTTT.

The chain combines TRBV28 with TRBJ1-1; 8 nucleotides match TRBD1. V lost 2 bases and J lost 1; bases outside the gene matches: 18. The CDR3 runs to 20 residues. Germline CDR1 is MDHEN and CDR2 is SYDVKM. The CDR3 nucleotides read TGTGCCAGCAGTTTAGAGCGCAGGGGGCGGTCAGGGTCAGGGAACACTGAAGCTTTCTTT. Translated: CASSLERRGRSGSGNTEAFF.

This clone was detected a few times. This chain links TRBV7-3 with TRBJ2-3; 8 bases map to TRBD1. Looked up from germline, CDR1 is SGHTA and CDR2 is FQGTGA. The junction had 4 bases not matched to a gene; V was cut back by 6 bases and J by 2 bases. The CDR3 contains 14 residues. CDR3 in amino acids: CASRLGQVTDTQYF. CDR3 in DNA: TGTGCCAGCAGGTTGGGACAGGTCACAGATACGCAGTATTTT.

The chain joins TRBV10-2 to TRBJ2-3; 7 nucleotides agree with TRBD2. The germline V gene encodes CDR1 WSHSY and CDR2 SAAADI. The CDR3 runs to 12 residues. After removal of 8 bases from V and 4 bases from J, the junction contained 3 bases not matched to a gene. Here the CDR3 reads CASRLAADTQYF. For the CDR3, the DNA is TGCGCCAGCCGACTAGCTGCAGATACGCAGTATTTT.

This sequence joins TRBV19 and TRBJ2-7, with D possibly being TRBD1 (5 bases). The germline V gene encodes CDR1 LNHDA and CDR2 SQIVND (reference sequence). This CDR3 has 11 residues. V was cut by 4 bases and J by 4 bases, with 5 bases left in between. Here the CDR3 DNA reads TGTGCCAGTAGTAACAGGTACGAGCAGTACTTC. The encoded protein is CASSNRYEQYF.

This clone was seen more than once but under ten times. The chain employs TRBV5-4 and TRBJ2-2, with 8 bases that match TRBD1. There are 16 residues in the CDR3. Per germline, CDR1 SGHNT and CDR2 YYREEE (reference sequence). The junction had 15 bases not matched to a gene; V was cut back by 7 bases and J by 7 bases. This CDR3 reads CASLVLQGGNHGELFF. CDR3 sequence (DNA): TGTGCCAGCTTAGTACTACAGGGGGGCAACCACGGGGAGCTGTTTTTT. Complete variable domain (other parts from reference TRBV5-4 and TRBJ2-2): ETGVTQSPTHLIKTRGQQVTLRCSSQSGHNTVSWYQQALGQGPQFIFQYYREEENGRGNFPPRFSGLQFPNYSSELNVNALELDDSALYLCASLVLQGGNHGELFFGEGSRLTVL.

The chain links TRBV5-1 to TRBJ2-5; 7 bases fit TRBD1. The germline CDR1 and CDR2 sequences are SGHRS and YFSETQ. The CDR3 is 15 amino acids. Losses at the gene ends were 1 base for V and 0 bases for J; bases not matched to a gene: 3. The CDR3 reads CASSLTGTDQETQYF. CDR3 in DNA: TGCGCCAGCAGCTTGACCGGGACAGACCAAGAGACCCAGTACTTC.

The genes are TRBV19 and TRBJ2-7; D possibly corresponds to TRBD1 (5 bases). The CDR3 totals 15 residues. The germline gives CDR1 LNHDA, CDR2 SQIVND (reference sequence). Trimming took 5 bases from V and 2 from J, leaving 16 bases between them. The CDR3 spells CASSYQGDPTYEQYF. The CDR3 region has the DNA TGTGCCAGTAGTTATCAAGGGGATCCCACCTACGAGCAGTACTTC.

The chain is built from TRBV18 and TRBJ1-1; D is uncertain. This CDR3 has 12 residues. V was trimmed by 4 bases and J by 5 bases, leaving 8 bases between them. From germline, CDR1 is KGHSH and CDR2 LQKENI. CDR3 sequence (DNA): TGTGCCAGCTCACAGGGTTTTACTGAAGCTTTCTTT. It encodes CASSQGFTEAFF.

The chain recombines TRBV7-9 with TRBJ2-2; D is unclear. V lost 3 bases to trimming and J lost 3 bases, with 8 bases between them. Germline V gene sequence: CDR1 SEHNR, CDR2 FQNEAQ (reference sequence). CDR3 length: 14 residues. CDR3 in amino acids: CASSLAPHTGELFF. The CDR3, as DNA: TGTGCCAGCAGCTTGGCCCCACACACCGGGGAGCTGTTTTTT.

The gene calls are TRBV28 and TRBJ2-2; 12 nucleotides line up with TRBD2. The J segment lost 6 bases and the V segment lost 6 bases, leaving 2 bases of the junction unmatched. The germline gives CDR1 MDHEN, CDR2 SYDVKM. The CDR3 spans 14 residues. The CDR3 here is CASRLAGGAGELFF. The CDR3 DNA reads TGTGCCAGCAGACTAGCGGGAGGTGCCGGGGAGCTGTTTTTT.

This CDR3 is CASSPITQETQYF. In DNA form, the CDR3 reads TGTGCCAGCAGCCCCATAACTCAAGAGACCCAGTACTTC. The chain combines TRBV9 with TRBJ2-5; D is unresolved. Germline assignment: CDR1 SGDLS and CDR2 YYNGEE. The CDR3 runs to 13 residues. V was pared by 4 bases and J by 2 bases, with 9 bases between.

The gene calls are TRBV18 and TRBJ2-4; 11 bases align to TRBD1. Germline CDR1 KGHSH, CDR2 LQKENI. V was clipped by 4 bases and J by 6 bases; unmatched bases: 2. The CDR3 spans 14 residues. Here the CDR3 reads CASSLGQGANIQYF. DNA of the CDR3: TGTGCCAGCTCACTCGGACAGGGGGCAAACATTCAGTACTTC.

The J gene is TRBJ1-2, the V gene TRBV5-6; D is undetermined. This CDR3 contains 13 residues. V lost 6 bases, J lost 4 bases, and 13 bases lay in between. The germline gives CDR1 SGHDT, CDR2 YYEEEE. CDR3 in amino acids: CASTLTVSYGYTF. Written as DNA, the CDR3 is TGTGCCAGCACCCTGACCGTTTCCTATGGCTACACCTTC.

The V gene is TRBV19, the J gene TRBJ1-4; TRBD1 is a possible D gene (5 bases). The CDR3 spans 14 residues. Trimming took 6 bases from V and 3 from J, leaving 11 bases between them. Germline CDR1 and CDR2: LNHDA and SQIVND (reference sequence). In DNA, the CDR3 is TGTGCCAGTAGCCTACAGGCGTCTAATGAAAAACTGTTTTTT. Translation gives CASSLQASNEKLFF.